A single T cell receptor gamma chain is shown here with its context. This clone was seen more than once but under ten times. The antigen it binds to is not known. Per-base qualities were not stored, and no clone one base away is much larger. For each case, genomic DNA was extracted from ten 5-um FFPE scrolls with the QIAamp DNA FFPE tissue kit. Fully anonymised formalin-fixed paraffin-embedded duodenal biopsies surplus to diagnostic needs were used to test TCR repertoire-based classification of coeliac disease. Controls had no clinical or histological suspicion of coeliac disease and underwent upper endoscopy for reflux, dyspepsia or gastritis. The data derive from a study of intestinal T cells in coeliac disease (dated by TCRdb to the early 2020s). With respect to the entire study: In the TRG cohort, coeliac patients were much younger than controls, with a mean age of roughly 15 years compared with 54.8 years. A second, larger TCR-gamma (TRG) cohort included duodenal biopsies from roughly 36 coeliac disease patients and 21 non-coeliac controls. The TCR-delta (TRD) cohort included duodenal biopsies from around eleven coeliac disease patients and around eleven non-coeliac controls.

What the work shows at the level of the full study, not this receptor alone: In training, clustering based on TRD kmers put every one of the 22 biopsies in the right class, and the leave-one-out accuracy was reported as 91%. The coeliac group and the control group were significantly different in age, but an analysis split by age did not give significant classification. Of roughly 54 biopsies, roughly 51 (94.4%) were correctly classified by TRG clustering, and a leave-one-out accuracy of approximately 87% was reported. FFPE-derived DNA was found to be relatively degraded, and loss of a proportion of TCR sequences in each sample was likely caused by this degradation. Repeated CDR3 amino acid sequences could not be distinguished from PCR duplicates in the analysis.

The germline V gene (reference sequence) specifies VTNTFY as CDR1 and YDVSTARD as CDR2. From V the trimming removes 10 bases and from J it removes 12 bases, while the gene matches leave 15 bases of the junction unaccounted for. The CDR3 has 11 amino acids, counting the end cysteine and phenylalanine. Only the CDR3 portion is preserved as DNA: 33 bases, with reading frame beginning at the first base. Libraries were built with multiplex PCR. Sequencer: Ion Torrent PGM. TRG repertoires were amplified from 150 to 200 ng of biopsy DNA with the LymphoTrack kit, in which Illumina adapters are carried by the primers. After purification with AMPure XP beads and quantification on a 2100 Bioanalyzer, the TRG amplicons were pooled in equimolar amounts. An Ion PGM instrument was used to sequence the TRG libraries. The source study handled its data this way. FastX removed reads in which more than 10% of nucleotides fell below the per-patient third-quartile quality score. Alignment of reads was performed with IMGT/HighV-QUEST so that V, D and J genes were assigned, CDR3 regions were identified and functionality was assessed. After the sequences were translated into amino acids, every sequence predicted to be non-functional was thrown out. CDR3s were split into kmers with and without positional annotation, PCA was performed on kmer frequencies, and samples were clustered using all 1023 combinations of PCs 1-10. Classification was validated by leave-one-out cross-validation, re-optimising parameters on the remaining samples each time. Shannon diversity was computed with the vegan R package from repeated random subsamples equal to the lowest read count. Public reads were reanalyzed in TCRdb with CATT, and rows carrying the same DNA were merged afterwards. The V and J calls were determined by TCRdb, not by the authors. Present in this sample are 400 to 550 gamma-chain clones, 40% to 60% of which were seen just once. The top ten clones comprise around two fifths of the sample.

The chain employs TRGV3 and TRGJ1 or TRGJ2. The receptor's source is a human donor who served as a control with a normal duodenal biopsy, not a healthy volunteer. The sample taken for sequencing was a duodenal biopsy. The CDR3 region: CATGPDEGKLF. The DNA sequence is as follows: TGTGCCACTGGGCCTGACGAGGGGAAACTCTTT.